The rows below give T cell receptor beta chains drawn from one sample of a study of T cells in Graves' hyperthyroidism and ophthalmopathy. TCRdb itself ran the multiplex PCR reads through MiXCR, one entry per CDR3 protein. The sample lists more than 550,000 distinct CDR3 sequences, about 19% occurring once. Sequencing was done on a sample of blood. The receptors originated from a woman aged 45-65 years with Graves' hyperthyroidism that later progressed to Graves' ophthalmopathy. Each CDR3 is given with its conserved first and last residue. The order of the fields is D gene, J gene, V gene, clone size, CDR3 protein, CDR3 DNA. D genes are given only for firm matches. Clone size is shown for a subset of rows, as once, few, many or a class of expanded clone.

>.|TRBJ2-5|TRBV6-1|.
CASSLGLFDGKETQYF
TGTGCCAGCAGCTTAGGACTTTTTGACGGAAAAGAGACCCAGTACTTC
>TRBD2|TRBJ2-3|TRBV4-1|few
CASSPDPGGMADTQYF
TGCGCCAGCAGCCCGGACCCGGGAGGAATGGCAGATACGCAGTATTTT
>TRBD1|TRBJ1-5|TRBV19|few
CASRELRDRVNQPQHF
TGTGCCAGTAGAGAACTCCGGGACAGGGTCAATCAGCCCCAGCATTTT
>.|TRBJ2-3|TRBV5-4|many
CASRGSADTQYF
TGTGCCAGCAGAGGTAGCGCAGATACGCAGTATTTT
>TRBD2|TRBJ2-3|TRBV20-1|many
CSAAPPLAGSTDTQYF
TGCAGTGCTGCCCCTCCGCTAGCGGGGAGCACAGATACGCAGTATTTT
>.|TRBJ1-1|TRBV7-9|many
CASSLGESTEAFF
TGTGCCAGCAGCTTAGGGGAGAGCACTGAAGCTTTCTTT
>.|TRBJ1-5|TRBV4-1|.
CASSQDRVQRPQHF
TGCGCCAGCAGCCAAGACAGAGTTCAACGGCCCCAGCATTTT
>.|TRBJ1-6|TRBV7-8|few
CASSLGQPYNSPLHF
TGTGCCAGCAGCTTAGGACAACCCTATAATTCACCCCTCCACTTT
>TRBD1|TRBJ1-5|TRBV20-1|many
CSAFTGQGLDQPQHF
TGCAGTGCTTTTACGGGACAGGGTTTGGATCAGCCCCAGCATTTT
>.|TRBJ2-2|TRBV5-1|few
CATSLTGPTGELFF
TGCGCCACCTCACTAACAGGGCCCACCGGGGAGCTGTTTTTT
>TRBD1|TRBJ2-7|TRBV29-1|.
CSVLDREYQYEQYF
TGCAGCGTCCTGGACAGGGAATACCAGTACGAGCAGTACTTC
>TRBD1|TRBJ2-7|TRBV5-4|.
CASSWGTGIDEQYF
TGTGCCAGCAGCTGGGGGACAGGGATCGACGAGCAGTACTTC
>.|TRBJ1-1|TRBV6-1|few
CASSEGGHQAFF
TGTGCCAGCAGTGAAGGGGGACACCAAGCTTTCTTT
>TRBD1|TRBJ1-4|TRBV6-9|.
CASSYGLSGQGDEKLFF
TGTGCCAGCAGTTACGGACTTTCGGGACAGGGTGATGAAAAACTGTTTTTT
>.|TRBJ2-5|TRBV25-1|few
CASSEWEGQLQETQYF
TGTGCCAGCAGTGAATGGGAAGGACAACTCCAAGAGACCCAGTACTTC
>TRBD2|TRBJ2-5|TRBV20-1|.
CSARVGWGGDEETQYF
TGCAGTGCTAGAGTCGGGTGGGGGGGGGACGAAGAGACCCAGTACTTC
>TRBD2|TRBJ2-5|TRBV9|few
CASSVATSGGPRRETQYF
TGTGCCAGCAGCGTAGCGACTAGCGGGGGGCCAAGGAGGGAGACCCAGTACTTC
>.|TRBJ1-1|TRBV5-4|.
CASSLSGHSFNTEAFF
TGTGCCAGCAGCTTGTCGGGACACAGTTTTAACACTGAAGCTTTCTTT
>.|TRBJ1-4|TRBV2|many
CASAGGGRDREKLFF
TGTGCCAGCGCCGGAGGTGGCAGAGACCGCGAAAAACTGTTTTTT
>.|TRBJ1-4|TRBV29-1|.
CSVEGNRVGEKLFF
TGCAGCGTTGAAGGTAACAGGGTGGGCGAAAAACTGTTTTTT
>.|TRBJ2-1|TRBV12-3/TRBV12-4|many
CASTTDWITGNEQFF
TGTGCCAGCACGACGGACTGGATCACCGGCAATGAGCAGTTCTTC
>TRBD2|TRBJ2-5|TRBV25-1|once
CASSLQAGTSGGAGETQYF
TGTGCCAGCAGTCTCCAGGCGGGGACTAGCGGGGGGGCAGGAGAGACCCAGTACTTC
>TRBD1|TRBJ2-7|TRBV20-1|few
CSARTGTGDLGQYF
TGCAGTGCTAGAACCGGGACAGGGGACCTCGGGCAGTACTTC
>.|TRBJ1-1|TRBV29-1|many
CSVDTGLNTEAFF
TGCAGCGTTGATACAGGATTGAACACTGAAGCTTTCTTT
>.|TRBJ2-1|TRBV27|.
CATGQAGYNEQFF
TGTGCCACCGGGCAGGCGGGCTACAATGAGCAGTTCTTC
>.|TRBJ2-3|TRBV9|many
CASSVEGQTDTQYF
TGTGCCAGCAGCGTAGAAGGACAGACAGATACGCAGTATTTT
>.|TRBJ1-2|TRBV6-4|.
CASSAQGTSNYGYTF
TGTGCCAGCAGTGCACAGGGTACCTCTAACTATGGCTACACCTTC
>TRBD1|TRBJ1-5|TRBV5-6|.
CASSRMGWQGVEPQHF
TGTGCCAGCAGCCGGATGGGGTGGCAGGGGGTGGAACCCCAGCATTTT
>TRBD1|TRBJ2-3|TRBV9|.
CASSVAGTGGSDTQYF
TGTGCCAGCAGCGTAGCCGGGACAGGGGGATCAGATACGCAGTATTTT
>.|TRBJ2-3|TRBV12-3/TRBV12-4|many
CASSFPEGTSTDTQYF
TGTGCCAGCAGTTTTCCGGAGGGAACTAGCACAGATACGCAGTATTTT
>.|TRBJ2-1|TRBV11-2|many
CASSLDLGGPLGSYNEQFF
TGTGCCAGCAGCTTAGATTTGGGGGGACCCCTCGGGTCCTACAATGAGCAGTTCTTC
>TRBD1|TRBJ2-3|TRBV30|many
CAWRWDRGPDTQYF
TGTGCCTGGAGGTGGGACAGGGGGCCGGATACGCAGTATTTT
>TRBD1|TRBJ1-2|TRBV5-1|many
CASTDLGQGSYGYTF
TGCGCCAGCACAGACCTCGGACAGGGGAGCTATGGCTACACCTTC
>.|TRBJ1-4|TRBV6-1|.
CASSRGGPLGEKLFF
TGTGCCAGCAGTCGCGGGGGACCTTTGGGAGAAAAACTGTTTTTT
>.|TRBJ2-3|TRBV7-8|many
CASSLALFIDTDTQYF
TGTGCCAGCAGCTTAGCGCTCTTCATCGACACAGATACGCAGTATTTT
>.|TRBJ1-2|TRBV30|few
CAWSVRRGWDGYTF
TGTGCCTGGAGTGTACGACGGGGGTGGGATGGCTACACCTTC
>TRBD2|TRBJ2-3|TRBV20-1|many
CSARKRGVGTDTQYF
TGCAGTGCTAGAAAGCGGGGGGTAGGCACAGATACGCAGTATTTT
>.|TRBJ2-1|TRBV30|.
CAWSPDSGSYNEQFF
TGTGCCTGGAGCCCGGACTCAGGTTCCTACAATGAGCAGTTCTTC
>.|TRBJ1-1|TRBV6-2/TRBV6-3|few
CASSTVRNTEAFF
TGTGCCAGCAGTACAGTAAGGAACACTGAAGCTTTCTTT
>TRBD1|TRBJ1-5|TRBV27|few
CASSIGDRPLPNQPQHF
TGTGCCAGCAGTATCGGGGACAGGCCTCTCCCCAATCAGCCCCAGCATTTT
>.|TRBJ1-6|TRBV7-9|.
CASSNSGTVDSPLHF
TGTGCCAGCAGCAACTCCGGGACGGTGGATTCACCCCTCCACTTT
>.|TRBJ1-3|TRBV7-9|few
CASSLNLGGNTIYF
TGTGCCAGCAGCTTAAACCTCGGGGGAAACACCATATATTTT
>.|TRBJ1-2|TRBV18|few
CASSSQGTLSLLGGYTF
TGTGCCAGCTCCTCCCAAGGGACCTTATCGCTTCTAGGAGGCTACACCTTC
>.|TRBJ2-1|TRBV24-1|many
CATSGSDSSSYNEQFF
TGTGCCACCAGTGGCTCGGACAGCAGCTCCTACAATGAGCAGTTCTTC
>.|TRBJ2-5|TRBV10-3|few
CAISESRGVSVQETQYF
TGTGCCATCAGTGAGTCTCGAGGAGTGTCTGTCCAAGAGACCCAGTACTTC
>.|TRBJ1-4|TRBV5-1|few
CASSLGTGQDEKLFF
TGCGCCAGCAGCTTGGGAACGGGACAAGATGAAAAACTGTTTTTT
>TRBD2|TRBJ2-7|TRBV5-1|few
CASSRGATSGQYEQYF
TGCGCCAGCAGCCGGGGGGCGACTAGCGGGCAATACGAGCAGTACTTC
>.|TRBJ1-3|TRBV2|many
CASSGGLAGSRGNTIYF
TGTGCCAGCAGTGGCGGATTGGCAGGGAGTCGCGGAAACACCATATATTTT
>.|TRBJ1-1|TRBV6-2/TRBV6-3|.
CASSSLGGGTEAFF
TGTGCCAGCAGTTCTTTGGGGGGGGGCACTGAAGCTTTCTTT
>TRBD1|TRBJ2-2|TRBV12-3/TRBV12-4|few
CASSLFATGAGELFF
TGTGCCAGCAGTTTATTCGCCACAGGGGCCGGGGAGCTGTTTTTT
>.|TRBJ2-1|TRBV20-1|.
CSAHVRSSYNEQFF
TGCAGTGCTCACGTCAGGAGCTCCTACAATGAGCAGTTCTTC
>.|TRBJ1-4|TRBV12-5|few
CASGQGTWTNEKLFF
TGTGCTAGTGGGCAGGGTACTTGGACTAATGAAAAACTGTTTTTT
>.|TRBJ1-1|TRBV30|few
CAWSWDRKTEAFF
TGTGCCTGGAGCTGGGACCGCAAAACTGAAGCTTTCTTT
>.|TRBJ2-7|TRBV9|.
CASSVDQGVPYEQYF
TGTGCCAGCAGCGTAGATCAGGGAGTTCCCTACGAGCAGTACTTC
>TRBD1|TRBJ1-1|TRBV12-3/TRBV12-4|many
CASTYGTGGMYTEAFF
TGTGCCAGCACCTACGGGACAGGGGGCATGTACACTGAAGCTTTCTTT
>.|TRBJ2-7|TRBV30|many
CAWSNNQYEQYF
TGTGCCTGGAGTAACAATCAATACGAGCAGTACTTC
>.|TRBJ2-7|TRBV20-1|.
CSATLSTNSYEQYF
TGCAGTGCCACATTATCGACTAATAGCTACGAGCAGTACTTC
>.|TRBJ1-5|TRBV27|many
CASSADSNQPQHF
TGTGCCAGCAGTGCGGACAGCAATCAGCCCCAGCATTTT
>.|TRBJ1-1|TRBV12-3/TRBV12-4|few
CASSLTGLSQTQAFF
TGTGCCAGCAGTTTAACCGGCTTATCCCAAACCCAAGCTTTCTTT
>.|TRBJ2-3|TRBV4-2|.
CASSQDWRGDTQYF
TGTGCCAGCAGCCAAGATTGGCGGGGAGATACGCAGTATTTT